This T cell receptor (beta chain) originates from a study of OX40 agonist ivuxolimab in advanced cancers. Regarding the complete study: Ivuxolimab was an agonistic, fully human IgG2 monoclonal antibody directed against OX40 (CD134), a costimulatory receptor. Intravenous ivuxolimab was administered to patients every 2 weeks at six dose levels: 0.01, 0.1, 0.3, 1.5, 3 and 10 mg/kg. Of the 50 or so patients in dose escalation, some 19 had hepatocellular carcinoma, about 15 had melanoma, 9 had renal cell carcinoma and 9 had head and neck cancer. The dose-escalation cohort was about 87% male with a mean age of roughly 62 years, ranging from about 23 to 85. Patients were allowed to have had prior anti-PD-1, anti-PD-L1 or anti-CTLA-4 therapy, and 30% to 40% of the dose-escalation patients had been treated with checkpoint inhibitors. Partial responses occurred in three dose-escalation patients: two with cutaneous melanoma and one with hepatocellular carcinoma. Peripheral TCRbeta sequencing aimed to test whether ivuxolimab altered TCR sequence diversity and caused clonal T-cell expansion. The paper covers the monotherapy dose-escalation part of the phase I ivuxolimab trial, which included N ≈ 57 patients. Here is what the overall study found, with its caveats: The antigen specificity of the clonally expanded peripheral T cells was not determined. Low levels of normalized T-cell clonal expansion were also shown by some nonresponding patients. In the 0.1-3.0 mg/kg groups, partial responders were among the patients with the lowest normalized peripheral clonal expansion, particularly in CD8+ T cells. At doses of 0.1 to 3.0 mg/kg, clonal expansion of both CD4+ and CD8+ T cells in blood was seen between baseline and week 6. On average, CD8+ T cells showed more expanded clones than CD4+ T cells after ivuxolimab.

Patients with a history of autoimmune disease or receiving systemic immunosuppression were excluded from the trial. Peripheral blood for TCR sequencing was collected from all dose cohorts at baseline, on cycle 4 day 1, and on cycle 7 day 1. The samples were taken from a phase I, first-in-human, multicenter, open-label dose-escalation trial of ivuxolimab. The trial enrolled adults with locally advanced or metastatic head and neck squamous cell, hepatocellular, melanoma or renal cell carcinoma. CD4+ and CD8+ T cells were sorted separately from peripheral blood before TCR sequencing. Concerning this clone: No antigen is known for it. Base qualities were left out, and no much larger clone turns up one base away.

Genomic DNA was isolated from the sorted cells so that the TCRbeta CDR3 region could be sequenced. The immunoSEQ Assay was used for sequencing of TCRbeta CDR3 regions. TCRdb obtained this table from immuneACCESS and retained in-frame rearrangements with V and J assigned. These tables miss some clones; where compared with another copy, unresolved V genes account for less than half of the shortfall, and the remainder is unexplained. For this sample there are about 81,000 clones; about 93% appear just once. Clones ranked in the top ten supply roughly an eighth of the sample. Ends trimmed: V by 8 bases, J by 0 bases; bases unmatched to a gene: 6. The CDR3 measures 15 amino acids from cysteine to phenylalanine. This entry keeps only the CDR3 DNA: 45 bases, framed from base 1. For CDR1 and CDR2, the germline V gene (reference sequence) lists LNHDA and SQIVND.

The rearrangement joined TRBV19 to TRBJ2-1, with TRBD2 matching 8 junction bases. Specimen: CD4+ or CD8+ T cells sorted from blood, collected in a trial of the OX40 agonist ivuxolimab. The sequence derives from an adult with an advanced solid tumor such as melanoma, head and neck, liver or kidney cancer. The nucleotide sequence is TGTGCCAGTGGGGAGGGGACTAGCTCCTACAATGAGCAGTTCTTC. Its translation is CASGEGTSSYNEQFF.